Below, 27 T cell receptor beta chains from the same sample are listed, as sequenced in a study of CD8 T cells in Susac syndrome. It was with random hexamers that roughly 0.45 to 1 ug RNA was reverse transcribed. From the immunoSEQ multiplex PCR reads, TCRdb called clonotypes with MiXCR, one entry per CDR3 protein. The sample has some 400,000 distinct CDR3 sequences, more than 70% seen once. Sequences were obtained from CD8+ T cells from PBMCs. These receptors originate from a human donor with multiple sclerosis.

In its sample, this clonotype was seen a few times. The V gene is TRBV11-2, the J gene TRBJ2-7, with 8 positions matching TRBD1. Looked up from germline, CDR1 is SGHAT and CDR2 is FQNNGV. The trim removed 6 bases at V and 1 base at J, leaving 5 bases unmatched. There are 14 residues in the CDR3. The CDR3, as DNA: TGTGCCAGCAGTGTCGGGACAGGTTCCTACGAGCAGTACTTC. Encoded protein: CASSVGTGSYEQYF.

This clonotype was picked up one time. The chain carries TRBV4-1 and TRBJ2-6, with 8 bases matching TRBD1. From germline, CDR1 is MGHRA and CDR2 YSYEKL. The CDR3 has 19 residues. With 1 base clipped from V and 4 bases from J, the junction kept 12 bases outside the gene matches. CDR3 amino acids: CASSQGRAADREGANVLTF. The CDR3 DNA sequence: TGCGCCAGCAGCCAAGGTCGCGCTGCGGACAGGGAAGGGGCCAACGTCCTGACTTTC.

The chain is built from TRBV27 and TRBJ1-2, with D possibly being TRBD1 (6 bases). Germline values: CDR1 MNHEY, CDR2 SMNVEV (reference sequence). Deletions cut 0 bases from V and 5 bases from J, with 13 bases between. The CDR3 loop spans 15 amino acids. CDR3 protein: CASSLSPGTSYGYTF. The CDR3 DNA is TGTGCCAGCAGTTTATCCCCCGGGACATCTTATGGCTACACCTTC.

The genes are TRBV7-6 and TRBJ2-1; D unresolved. The CDR3 spans 12 residues. V was trimmed by 5 bases and J by 6 bases, leaving 8 bases between them. The V gene's germline CDR1 is SGHVS and CDR2 FNYEAQ. CDR3 sequence (DNA): TGTGCCAGCAGCGTTAACTCCAATGAGCAGTTCTTC. The encoded protein is CASSVNSNEQFF.

The rearrangement links TRBV6-5 to TRBJ2-3; 7 bases map to TRBD2. V was clipped by 2 bases and J by 2 bases; unmatched bases: 1. This CDR3 has 14 amino acids. From germline, CDR1 is MNHEY and CDR2 SVGAGI. The CDR3 region is CASSYGRDTDTQYF. CDR3 sequence (DNA): TGTGCCAGCAGTTACGGGAGGGACACAGATACGCAGTATTTT.

The chain has TRBV10-2 and TRBJ2-7, with D possibly matching TRBD1 (5 bases). V lost 8 bases to trimming and J lost 3 bases, with 14 bases between them. Germline CDR1 reads WSHSY; CDR2 reads SAAADI. The CDR3 runs to 13 residues. As DNA, the CDR3 is TGCGCCAGCGGGGCCCGGCTCGTCTACGAGCAGTACTTC. It specifies CASGARLVYEQYF.

The rearrangement links TRBV3-1 to TRBJ2-7; D might be TRBD1 (6 bases). Trimming shortened V by 7 bases and J by 5 bases, and 15 bases separated the two germline ends. There are 13 residues in the CDR3. The V gene's germline CDR1 is LGHDT and CDR2 YNNKEL (reference sequence). CDR3 DNA sequence: TGTGCCAGCACCGACAGGAGTACCGACGAGCAGTACTTC. Its translation: CASTDRSTDEQYF.

This chain joins TRBV27 and TRBJ2-2; 8 nucleotides agree with TRBD1. Germline V gene sequence: CDR1 MNHEY, CDR2 SMNVEV (reference sequence). With V trimmed by 10 bases and J by 7 bases, 14 bases remained unmatched. The CDR3 extends over 15 amino acids. This CDR3 reads CATFALNDRGGELFF. In nucleotides, the CDR3 is TGTGCCACGTTCGCATTGAACGACAGGGGCGGGGAGCTGTTTTTT.

V and J are TRBV6-1 and TRBJ2-6, with 8 bases that match TRBD1. Germline V gene sequence: CDR1 MNHNS, CDR2 SASEGT. J gave up 2 bases and V 3 bases, and 3 bases lay outside the gene matches. The CDR3 spans 16 residues. CDR3 nucleotide sequence: TGTGCCAGCAGTGACGGACAGGGTGCTGGGGCCAACGTCCTGACTTTC. It yields the protein CASSDGQGAGANVLTF.

The chain couples TRBV27 to TRBJ2-2; D not certain. The CDR3 sequence is 17 residues long. V gave up 6 bases and J gave up 2 bases, with 19 bases separating them. Germline V gene lookup returns CDR1 MNHEY and CDR2 SMNVEV (reference sequence). Here the CDR3 DNA reads TGTGCCAGCAGCTCCCTCTCGGCCTACCTAAACACCGGGGAGCTGTTTTTT. Translated, it gives CASSSLSAYLNTGELFF.

Only a few counts were recorded for this clonotype. The chain recombines TRBV27 with TRBJ2-3; D is possibly TRBD1 or TRBD2 (5 bases each). CDR3 length: 14 residues. V lost 0 bases and J lost 4, with 8 bases in between. The germline gives CDR1 MNHEY, CDR2 SMNVEV (reference sequence). The chain's CDR3 is CASSLSLGADTQYF. The CDR3 DNA follows: TGTGCCAGCAGTTTATCACTGGGGGCAGATACGCAGTATTTT.

This clonotype was seen just once. The chain employs TRBV11-2 and TRBJ2-7; TRBD1 aligns across 9 bases. Germline CDR1 is SGHAT and CDR2 is FQNNGV. V dropped 0 bases and J dropped 5; count of bases not matched to a gene: 2. The CDR3 covers 14 residues. The CDR3: CASSLEGTGNEQYF. Written as DNA, the CDR3 is TGTGCCAGCAGCTTAGAGGGGACAGGGAACGAGCAGTACTTC.

This chain uses TRBV9 with TRBJ2-7; 10 bases fit TRBD1. Germline-derived CDR1 and CDR2 are SGDLS and YYNGEE. This CDR3 has 14 residues. V dropped 3 bases and J dropped 5; count of bases not matched to a gene: 5. CDR3 sequence reads: CASSATGTGDEQYF. The CDR3 DNA reads TGTGCCAGCAGCGCAACCGGGACAGGGGACGAGCAGTACTTC.

CDR3 region: CATWAVNEQYF. Written as DNA, the CDR3 is TGTGCCACTTGGGCAGTCAACGAGCAGTACTTC. J is TRBJ2-7 and V is TRBV2; no firm D call. CDR1 is SNHLY and CDR2 is FYNNEI in the germline V gene. The CDR3 totals 11 residues. Trimming took off 10 bases at V and 5 bases at J, with 12 bases between the two ends.

This chain's CDR3 is CASSPHLEQFF. The CDR3 DNA reads TGTGCCAGCAGCCCCCATTTGGAGCAGTTCTTC. The rearrangement joins TRBV5-5 to TRBJ2-1; the D is unclear. The CDR3 sequence is 11 residues long. The germline V gene encodes CDR1 SGHKS and CDR2 YYEKEE (reference sequence). V was clipped by 4 bases and J by 10 bases, with 9 bases between them.

The chain uses TRBV4-1 and TRBJ1-1; 10 bases are a match to TRBD1. From germline, CDR1 is MGHRA and CDR2 YSYEKL. V was clipped by 4 bases and J by 5 bases; unmatched bases: 7. The CDR3 totals 15 residues. CDR3 residues: CASSRGTGEETEAFF. CDR3 in DNA: TGCGCCAGCAGCCGAGGGACAGGGGAAGAGACTGAAGCTTTCTTT.

V and J are TRBV27 and TRBJ2-3; 8 bases match TRBD1. V shed 3 bases, J shed 5 bases, and the junction held 7 bases outside the gene matches. Germline-derived CDR1 and CDR2 are MNHEY and SMNVEV (reference sequence). The CDR3 totals 15 residues. The chain's CDR3 is CASSLIRDRIDTQYF. CDR3 in DNA: TGTGCCAGCAGTTTGATCCGGGACAGGATAGATACGCAGTATTTT.

The chain couples TRBV12-3 or TRBV12-4 to TRBJ2-5, with TRBD1 matching 10 bases. The CDR3 spans 16 residues. V trimming: 1 base; J trimming: 5 bases; junction bases outside the gene matches: 7. The CDR3 nucleotides read TGTGCCAGCAGTTTAGGGCACCGGGACAGGGGTGAGACCCAGTACTTC. This gives the protein CASSLGHRDRGETQYF.

This CDR3 reads CASSNWTEETQYF. CDR3 in DNA: TGTGCCAGTAGTAATTGGACGGAAGAGACCCAGTACTTC. The V gene is TRBV19, the J gene TRBJ2-5; D ambiguous. Germline CDR1 LNHDA, CDR2 SQIVND (reference sequence). V lost 4 bases and J lost 3, with 9 bases in between. The CDR3 extends over 13 amino acids.

The chain uses TRBV4-1 and TRBJ2-2, with D perhaps TRBD2 (6 bases). Trimming shortened V by 3 bases and J by 1 base, and 15 bases separated the two germline ends. The CDR3 spans 17 residues. Per germline, CDR1 MGHRA and CDR2 YSYEKL. The CDR3 spells CASSHPGLAENTGELFF. The CDR3 DNA sequence: TGCGCCAGCAGCCACCCGGGGTTAGCGGAGAACACCGGGGAGCTGTTTTTT.

The chain uses TRBV10-3 and TRBJ2-7, with TRBD1 as a possible D gene (7 bases). Germline values: CDR1 ENHRY, CDR2 SYGVKD. The V and J ends lost 2 bases and 3 bases respectively, with 14 bases between them. The CDR3 length is 15 residues. The DNA for the CDR3 is TGTGCCATCAGTGAGGACAGGGAGGATTTCTACGAGCAGTACTTC. This translates into CAISEDREDFYEQYF.

The chain employs TRBV6-5 and TRBJ1-5; tentative D call: TRBD1 (5 bases). The CDR3 covers 18 residues. Trimming cost V 2 bases and J 3 bases, with 20 bases left between them. The germline CDR1 and CDR2 sequences are MNHEY and SVGAGI. In nucleotides, the CDR3 is TGTGCCAGCAGTTACCCTCAGCGTCCGTGGGGACCCAATCAGCCCCAGCATTTT. Amino acids: CASSYPQRPWGPNQPQHF.

The chain links TRBV6-1 to TRBJ2-1; 9 bases match TRBD2. This CDR3 is 20 amino acids long. Germline assignment: CDR1 MNHNS and CDR2 SASEGT. The V and J ends lost 6 bases and 0 bases, in that order; junction bases with no gene match: 18. The CDR3 DNA is TGTGCCAGCAGCATCTACCGACGGATGCGGGAGGGTCTCTCCTACAATGAGCAGTTCTTC. It yields the protein CASSIYRRMREGLSYNEQFF.

The V and J genes are TRBV11-2 and TRBJ2-3; D uncertain. V was trimmed by 4 bases and J by 1 base, leaving 18 bases between them. CDR3 length equals 17 residues. Germline CDR1 is SGHAT and CDR2 is FQNNGV. In nucleotides, the CDR3 is TGTGCCAGCAGCTCGCCGCGTTTGGCCCGAGGCACAGATACGCAGTATTTT. It codes for CASSSPRLARGTDTQYF.

The J gene is TRBJ2-5, the V gene TRBV7-8; D not resolved. There are 14 residues in the CDR3. In germline, CDR1 is SGHVS, CDR2 FQNEAQ. V gave up 5 bases and J gave up 0 bases, with 10 bases separating them. DNA for the CDR3: TGTGCCAGCAGCACCGGAACGTACCAAGAGACCCAGTACTTC. Translation: CASSTGTYQETQYF.

The CDR3 DNA is TGTGCCAGCAGCGCCCTGGGGGACTATGGCTACACCTTC. Protein: CASSALGDYGYTF. The chain combines TRBV7-9 with TRBJ1-2; the D gene is possibly TRBD1 (5 bases). The CDR3 is made up of 13 amino acids. Looked up from germline, CDR1 is SEHNR and CDR2 is FQNEAQ (reference sequence). Between the trimmed V and J ends, which lost 5 bases and 3 bases, there was a span of 10 bases.

This clonotype was observed a few times. This chain uses TRBV7-9 with TRBJ2-7; D is unclear. CDR3 size: 12 residues. Between the trimmed V and J ends, which lost 1 base and 6 bases, there was a span of 7 bases. The germline gives CDR1 SEHNR, CDR2 FQNEAQ (reference sequence). The CDR3 nucleotides read TGTGCCAGCAGCTTAGGACGGCTCGAGCAGTACTTC. Protein product: CASSLGRLEQYF.